The 16 T cell receptor beta chains given below trace back to one sample, sequenced in a study of shared clonotypes between healthy human individuals. Measured with immunoSEQ multiplex PCR; TCRdb has only the in-frame clones, and not every one. Found here are over a million clones, more than 95% of them singletons; the top ten hold about 1.2%. Sequenced material: naive CD4+ T cells sorted from blood. Subset in this sample: CD45RA+ positively selected. These receptors were taken from a man between 25 and 39 years old in good health.

The chain employs TRBV7-9 and TRBJ2-3; D gene unclear. The V and J ends lost 5 bases and 5 bases respectively, with 8 bases between them. This CDR3 has 12 amino acids. From germline, CDR1 is SEHNR and CDR2 FQNEAQ (reference sequence). The CDR3 protein is CASSPEGDTQYF. In DNA, the CDR3 is TGTGCCAGCAGCCCGGAAGGAGATACGCAGTATTTT. Based on the CDR3 plus reference TRBV7-9 and TRBJ2-3, the full variable domain is DTGVSQNPRHKITKRGQNVTFRCDPISEHNRLYWYRQTLGQGPEFLTYFQNEAQLEKSRLLSDRFSAERPKGSFSTLEIQRTEQGDSAMYLCASSPEGDTQYFGPGTRLTVL.

The chain combines TRBV7-2 with TRBJ2-3; no clear D. Germline V gene sequence: CDR1 SGHTA, CDR2 FQGNSA. The CDR3 sequence is 11 residues long. V dropped 5 bases and J dropped 2 bases, with 2 bases sitting between them. CDR3 DNA sequence: TGTGCCAGCAGCCCCACAGATACGCAGTATTTT. Its protein product is CASSPTDTQYF.

The V call is TRBV4-3, the J call TRBJ2-7; D unclear. V shed 0 bases and J shed 2 bases, with 11 bases lying between them. Looked up from germline, CDR1 is LGHNA and CDR2 is YSLEER. The CDR3 extends over 15 amino acids. CDR3: CASSQDMSPPYEQYF. CDR3 nucleotide sequence: TGCGCCAGCAGCCAAGATATGTCGCCTCCCTACGAGCAGTACTTC.

Concerning this clone: The sample has other DNA sequences that encode this CDR3 too. This chain joins TRBV10-3 and TRBJ2-2; no firm D call. Germline lookup yields CDR1 ENHRY and CDR2 SYGVKD. Trimming left V 2 bases short and J 1 base short, with 8 bases between. The CDR3 is made up of 15 amino acids. CDR3 in DNA: TGTGCCATCAGTGAGCCGGGCGGGAACACCGGGGAGCTGTTTTTT. Residues: CAISEPGGNTGELFF.

The V gene is TRBV5-8, the J gene TRBJ2-2; no reliable D call. Per germline, CDR1 SGHTS and CDR2 YDEGEE. V gave up 3 bases and J gave up 4 bases, with 22 bases separating them. The length of the CDR3 is 18 residues. CDR3 residues: CASSYKIQIGRSTGELFF. As DNA, the CDR3 is TGTGCCAGCAGCTACAAGATCCAAATTGGTCGAAGCACCGGGGAGCTGTTTTTT.

This clone was detected only once. This chain joins TRBV7-2 and TRBJ2-1; D unclear. This CDR3 contains 16 residues. Per the germline V gene, CDR1 is SGHTA and CDR2 is FQGNSA. Trimming took 4 bases from V and 6 from J, leaving 19 bases between them. This CDR3 reads CASSSELVQLANEQFF. CDR3 nucleotides: TGTGCCAGCAGCTCAGAATTAGTACAGCTGGCCAATGAGCAGTTCTTC.

Regarding this clone: An end of the junction does not agree with germline; a read error may underlie this. This chain links TRBV14 with TRBJ2-2, with D possibly TRBD2 on 5 matching bases. The CDR3 is made up of 13 amino acids. The germline V gene has CDR1 SGHDN and CDR2 FVKESK. CDR3 DNA: TGTGCCAGCACGCAGGACGGCACCGGGGAGCTGCTTTTT. Its protein is CASTQDGTGELLF.

This chain links TRBV18 with TRBJ1-2; 10 bases agree with TRBD1. The CDR3 runs 15 residues. V dropped 3 bases and J dropped 3; count of bases not matched to a gene: 4. Germline CDR1 and CDR2: KGHSH and LQKENI. The CDR3 region is CASSPSGTGDYGYTF. CDR3 DNA: TGTGCCAGCTCACCTTCCGGGACAGGGGACTATGGCTACACCTTC.

The chain employs TRBV2 and TRBJ2-1, with TRBD2 identical over 11 bases. In germline, CDR1 is SNHLY, CDR2 FYNNEI. The CDR3 covers 16 residues. With 6 bases clipped from V and 4 bases from J, the junction kept 8 bases outside the gene matches. CDR3 region: CASRAMGLADYNEQFF. The DNA for the CDR3 is TGTGCCAGCAGGGCAATGGGACTAGCGGATTACAATGAGCAGTTCTTC.

V gene TRBV4-1 combines with J gene TRBJ2-7; D uncertain. The V gene's germline CDR1 is MGHRA and CDR2 YSYEKL. CDR3 length: 13 residues. With 1 base removed from V and 6 bases from J, the gap between germline ends came to 10 bases. The CDR3 DNA reads as TGCGCCAGCAGCCAAGGAAGGGTGGGCGAGCAGTACTTC. As protein: CASSQGRVGEQYF.

The V gene is TRBV15, the J gene TRBJ1-1; 9 positions agree with TRBD1. CDR3 length: 15 amino acids. Germline values: CDR1 LNHNV, CDR2 YYDKDF (reference sequence). V shed 4 bases, J shed 2 bases, and the junction held 5 bases outside the gene matches. CDR3 amino acids: CATSTATGGNTEAFF. CDR3 bases: TGTGCCACCAGCACGGCGACAGGGGGAAACACTGAAGCTTTCTTT.

The chain employs TRBV9 and TRBJ1-1; a possible D gene is TRBD1 (5 bases). Trimming stripped 6 bases from V and 2 bases from J, with 11 bases between. The germline V gene has CDR1 SGDLS and CDR2 YYNGEE. The CDR3 length is 13 residues. The CDR3 nucleotides are TGTGCCAGCACCACCGGGACCAACACTGAAGCTTTCTTT. It is translated as CASTTGTNTEAFF.

The CDR3 here is CAITPNQDYNEQFF. For the CDR3, the DNA is TGTGCCATCACCCCGAACCAAGACTACAATGAGCAGTTCTTC. The V gene is TRBV10-3, the J gene TRBJ2-1, with D uncertain. V lost 7 bases to trimming and J lost 3 bases, with 13 bases between them. This CDR3 is built from 14 residues. Looked up from germline, CDR1 is ENHRY and CDR2 is SYGVKD.

The chain has TRBV18 and TRBJ2-5; TRBD1 aligns across 7 bases. The V gene end was trimmed by 0 bases and the J gene end by 5 bases; junction bases not matched to a gene: 6. The CDR3 runs 15 residues. The V gene's germline CDR1 is KGHSH and CDR2 LQKENI. As DNA, the CDR3 is TGTGCCAGCTCACCACCAGGGGGCCGACGGGAGACCCAGTACTTC. Its protein product is CASSPPGGRRETQYF.

The CDR3 sequence: CASSPSITGELFF. In nucleotides, the CDR3 is TGTGCCAGCTCACCATCAATCACCGGGGAGCTGTTTTTT. The chain employs TRBV18 and TRBJ2-2; D unresolved. The CDR3 has 13 residues. Between the trimmed V and J ends, which lost 2 bases and 4 bases, there was a span of 5 bases. Germline values: CDR1 KGHSH, CDR2 LQKENI.

DNA of the CDR3: TGTGCCAGCAGTTTGAGTCTGGACAGTAACCCTTATGGCACAGATACGCAGTATTTT. Encoded protein: CASSLSLDSNPYGTDTQYF. This chain connects TRBV28 to TRBJ2-3; the D gene is possibly TRBD1 (6 bases). Germline values: CDR1 MDHEN, CDR2 SYDVKM. The CDR3 consists of 19 residues. V was pared by 3 bases and J by 1 base, with 23 bases between.